Below are 24 T cell receptor beta chains sequenced from a single sample in a study of T-cell reconstitution after alpha-beta-depleted transplantation in children. Library preparation (for TCRbeta) was performed with unique molecular identifiers. From the PCR reads, TCRdb called clonotypes with MiXCR, one entry per CDR3 protein. The sample includes about 300,000 distinct CDR3 sequences, over 9% of them seen just once. Source: PBMCs, taken before TCRalphabeta/CD19-depleted stem cell transplant. The receptors shown here come from a boy under two years old with acute myeloid leukemia, due to receive a stem cell transplant.

This clonotype was seen repeatedly, ten times or more. V and J are TRBV5-5 and TRBJ2-4, with TRBD1 matching 7 bases. Per germline, CDR1 SGHKS and CDR2 YYEKEE (reference sequence). This CDR3 has 16 amino acids. V was pared by 3 bases and J by 5 bases, with 11 bases of the junction left unmatched. The CDR3 loop reads CASSSGQAYNQNIQYF. CDR3 sequence (DNA): TGTGCCAGCAGCTCTGGACAGGCCTACAACCAAAACATTCAGTACTTC. Based on the CDR3 plus reference TRBV5-5 and TRBJ2-4, the full variable domain is DAGVTQSPTHLIKTRGQQVTLRCSPISGHKSVSWYQQVLGQGPQFIFQYYEKEERGRGNFPDRFSARQFPNYSSELNVNALLLGDSALYLCASSSGQAYNQNIQYFGAGTRLSVL.

A word on this clonotype: A much bigger clone sits one base away, suggesting this may be a read error. The chain is built from TRBV19 and TRBJ2-7; D is uncertain. This CDR3 has 14 amino acids. Germline CDR1 LNHDA, CDR2 SQIVND (reference sequence). DNA for the CDR3: TGTGCCAATAGTATTAAGTCCCACAACTACGAGCAGTACTTC. Protein product: CANSIKSHNYEQYF.

The table lists this clonotype with a few counts. The J gene is TRBJ2-1, the V gene TRBV6-1; 9 bases match TRBD1. Germline V CDR1 and CDR2: MNHNS, SASEGT. The CDR3 is 15 amino acids. V shed 4 bases, J shed 15 bases, and the junction held 16 bases outside the gene matches. Written as DNA, the CDR3 is TGTGCCAGCAGTGTACGGGACAGGGTGCGGGGTGAGGCGTTCTTC. Protein sequence: CASSVRDRVRGEAFF.

The rearrangement joins TRBV3-1 to TRBJ2-3; a weak D match, TRBD2 (6 bases). The CDR3 totals 15 residues. Trimming took off 4 bases at V and 3 bases at J, with 14 bases between the two ends. Per germline, CDR1 LGHDT and CDR2 YNNKEL (reference sequence). The CDR3 DNA is TGTGCCAGCAGCCTAGGCTATGGGACTACAGATACGCAGTATTTT. This translates into CASSLGYGTTDTQYF.

This clonotype was observed a handful of times. The chain carries TRBV13 and TRBJ2-7, with 9 bases aligning to TRBD2. The CDR3 covers 15 residues. Unmatched junction bases numbered 6, after V lost 3 bases and J lost 3 bases. Germline values: CDR1 PRHDT, CDR2 FYEKMQ (reference sequence). The CDR3 loop reads CASSLRGGPFYEQYF. In DNA form, the CDR3 reads TGTGCCAGCAGCTTGCGGGGGGGCCCCTTCTACGAGCAGTACTTC.

Worth noting for this clonotype: A much larger clone is a single base away; this may be a read error. The rearrangement joins TRBV5-1 to TRBJ1-5; D remains unclear. Germline V gene sequence: CDR1 SGHRS, CDR2 YFSETQ. There are 14 residues in the CDR3. V lost 0 bases and J lost 6, with 10 bases in between. CDR3 nucleotide sequence: TGCGCCAGCAGCTTGGTGGTGGCAAGTCAGCCCCAGCATTTT. Translating gives CASSLVVASQPQHF.

Only a few counts were recorded for this clonotype. The chain couples TRBV20-1 to TRBJ1-4; a weak D match, TRBD1 (5 bases). The CDR3 contains 14 residues. Germline V CDR1 and CDR2: DFQATT, SNEGSKA (reference sequence). The V end lost 3 bases, the J end lost 4 bases, and 12 bases lay between the germline ends. In DNA, the CDR3 is TGCAGTGCTAGCCGACAGTTTTTTAATGAAAAACTGTTTTTT. It specifies CSASRQFFNEKLFF.

This clonotype was recorded many times. The chain joins TRBV29-1 to TRBJ2-3; no reliable D call. The CDR3 covers 9 residues. V gave up 6 bases and J gave up 4 bases, with 2 bases separating them. Germline V gene sequence: CDR1 SQVTM, CDR2 ANQGSEA. This chain's CDR3 is CSVPDTQYF. DNA for the CDR3: TGCAGCGTCCCAGATACGCAGTATTTT.

In its sample, this clonotype was seen many times. This chain uses TRBV28 with TRBJ2-6; 9 bases align to TRBD1. The CDR3 is 21 residues long. The V gene's germline CDR1 is MDHEN and CDR2 SYDVKM. V lost 6 bases to trimming and J lost 0 bases; unmatched junction nucleotides: 18. CDR3 region: CASSLGPSVGTGFSGANVLTF. The CDR3 bases are TGTGCCAGCAGCCTCGGCCCATCCGTCGGGACAGGGTTCTCTGGGGCCAACGTCCTGACTTTC.

At least ten counts were recorded for this clonotype. The V gene is TRBV14, the J gene TRBJ2-1; TRBD2 agrees at 11 bases. Germline V lookup: CDR1 SGHDN, CDR2 FVKESK. The CDR3 has 16 amino acids. V was pared by 4 bases and J by 3 bases, with 5 bases of the junction left unmatched. The CDR3 DNA is TGTGCCAGCAGCCGCATAGCGGGAGGGTTCTACAATGAGCAGTTCTTC. This gives the protein CASSRIAGGFYNEQFF. The variable domain in full, completed from reference TRBV14 and TRBJ2-1, reads EAGVTQFPSHSVIEKGQTVTLRCDPISGHDNLYWYRRVMGKEIKFLLHFVKESKQDESGMPNNRFLAERTGGTYSTLKVQPAELEDSGVYFCASSRIAGGFYNEQFFGPGTRLTVL.

There are many counts of this clonotype. The chain couples TRBV27 to TRBJ2-7; 10 nucleotides align to TRBD2. J lost 0 bases, V lost 2 bases, and 4 bases had no gene match. In germline, CDR1 is MNHEY, CDR2 SMNVEV (reference sequence). This CDR3 is built from 16 residues. CDR3 protein: CASSLGLAELSYEQYF. The CDR3 DNA follows: TGTGCCAGCAGTTTAGGACTAGCGGAACTCTCCTACGAGCAGTACTTC.

The chain joins TRBV19 to TRBJ2-7; maybe TRBD2 (5 bases). V gave up 4 bases and J gave up 0 bases, with 10 bases separating them. The CDR3 has 14 amino acids. Germline lookup yields CDR1 LNHDA and CDR2 SQIVND (reference sequence). CDR3 amino acids: CASSKRGSSYEQYF. The CDR3 coding sequence is TGTGCCAGTAGTAAAAGAGGGAGCTCCTACGAGCAGTACTTC.

This clonotype appeared many times. This chain uses TRBV20-1 with TRBJ2-1; TRBD2 matches 8 bases. The J segment lost 1 base and the V segment lost 8 bases, leaving 4 bases of the junction unmatched. CDR1 is DFQATT and CDR2 is SNEGSKA in the germline V gene (reference sequence). The CDR3 runs to 13 residues. The CDR3 nucleotides are TGCAGTCTATTAGCGGGGTCCTACAATGAGCAGTTCTTC. Protein: CSLLAGSYNEQFF.

Comments on this clonotype: This could be a read error, since a much larger clone is one nucleotide away. V is TRBV7-3 and J is TRBJ1-1; D call uncertain. V lost 3 bases and J 3 bases, leaving 8 bases between the germline ends. CDR1 is SGHTA and CDR2 is FQGTGA in the germline V gene. This CDR3 is 13 amino acids long. CDR3 amino acids: CASSFTPDTEAFF. CDR3 DNA sequence: TGTGCCAGCAGCTTCACACCGGACACTGAAGCTTTCTTT.

The chain uses TRBV12-3 or TRBV12-4 and TRBJ2-7; TRBD1 matches at 9 bases. The CDR3 has 16 amino acids. Trimming cost V 5 bases and J 3 bases; bases outside gene matches: 11. The CDR3 DNA reads TGTGCCAGCAGTGGACCCGGGACAGGGATCCTCTACGAGCAGTACTTC. As protein: CASSGPGTGILYEQYF.

This clonotype has ten or more counts. The chain is built from TRBV19 and TRBJ2-4; weak D call: TRBD2 (5 bases). CDR3 length equals 12 residues. The V gene lost 9 bases and the J gene lost 0 bases, with 6 bases spanning the gap. Germline V CDR1 and CDR2: LNHDA, SQIVND (reference sequence). The CDR3 loop reads CAREVAKNIQYF. In DNA form, the CDR3 reads TGTGCCAGGGAGGTAGCCAAAAACATTCAGTACTTC.

This clonotype was seen repeatedly, ten times or more. The CDR3 sequence: CASSHLLAGDPDTQYF. The CDR3 DNA reads TGTGCCAGCAGCCACCTACTAGCGGGAGACCCAGATACGCAGTATTTT. V and J are TRBV7-9 and TRBJ2-3, with TRBD2 matching over 11 bases. Germline-derived CDR1 and CDR2 are SEHNR and FQNEAQ (reference sequence). The CDR3 extends over 16 amino acids. Germline trimming cut 5 bases from V and 4 bases from J; bases unmatched to any gene: 8. Full variable domain (rest looked up from reference TRBV7-9 and TRBJ2-3): DTGVSQNPRHKITKRGQNVTFRCDPISEHNRLYWYRQTLGQGPEFLTYFQNEAQLEKSRLLSDRFSAERPKGSFSTLEIQRTEQGDSAMYLCASSHLLAGDPDTQYFGPGTRLTVL.

Note on this clonotype: One base away lies a much larger clone, so this may be a sequencing read error. The CDR3 ends on some other residue instead of the conserved phenylalanine or tryptophan, so this is likely a read error. This rearrangement joins TRBV30 to TRBJ1-5, with a weak D call TRBD1 (6 bases). Germline V gene lookup returns CDR1 GTSNPN and CDR2 SVGIG (reference sequence). The CDR3 consists of 14 residues. With 1 base removed from V and 2 bases from J, the gap between germline ends came to 9 bases. CDR3 loop: CAWSEGGGNQPQHS. The CDR3 coding sequence is TGTGCCTGGAGTGAGGGGGGGGGCAATCAGCCCCAGCATTCT.

Many counts were recorded for this clonotype. The chain carries TRBV12-3 or TRBV12-4 and TRBJ2-1; TRBD2 matches 12 bases. With 2 bases clipped from V and 8 bases from J, the junction kept 10 bases outside the gene matches. The CDR3 length is 17 residues. Here the CDR3 reads CASSLKVLAGGGDEQFF. The CDR3 region has the DNA TGTGCCAGCAGTTTAAAAGTCCTAGCGGGAGGGGGGGATGAGCAGTTCTTC.

The CDR3 DNA reads as TGTGCCAGCAGCTTGGACCAGTGGAACTACCCCACCGGGGAGCTGTTTTTT. Translation: CASSLDQWNYPTGELFF. The chain combines TRBV5-6 with TRBJ2-2; D is ambiguous. The CDR3 spans 17 residues. Deletions cut 0 bases from V and 4 bases from J, with 16 bases between. Germline V CDR1 and CDR2: SGHDT, YYEEEE.

This sequence joins TRBV27 and TRBJ2-1, with TRBD1 matching 7 bases. Trimming took 3 bases from V and 3 from J; bases not matched to a gene: 2. CDR3 size: 14 residues. The V gene's germline CDR1 is MNHEY and CDR2 SMNVEV (reference sequence). This CDR3 is CASSFGTDYNEQFF. CDR3 sequence (DNA): TGTGCCAGCAGTTTTGGGACAGACTACAATGAGCAGTTCTTC.

Ten or more counts support this clonotype. The chain couples TRBV9 to TRBJ2-2; 10 nucleotides align to TRBD1. The CDR3 is made up of 14 amino acids. J lost 7 bases, V lost 3 bases, and 3 bases had no gene match. CDR1 is SGDLS, CDR2 YYNGEE, per germline. The CDR3 is CASSGQGAGGELFF. For the CDR3, the DNA is TGTGCCAGCAGCGGACAGGGGGCTGGCGGGGAGCTGTTTTTT.

The table lists this clonotype with many counts. The chain has TRBV7-2 and TRBJ2-7; 11 bases line up with TRBD1. J gave up 3 bases and V 1 base, and 5 bases lay outside the gene matches. The CDR3 length is 16 residues. In germline, CDR1 is SGHTA, CDR2 FQGNSA. The CDR3 loop is CASSLGWGQGVYEQYF. The CDR3 DNA sequence: TGTGCCAGCAGCTTAGGATGGGGACAGGGGGTCTACGAGCAGTACTTC.

This clonotype was seen many times. The chain couples TRBV29-1 to TRBJ2-5; TRBD2 might be the D (5 bases). Germline values: CDR1 SQVTM, CDR2 ANQGSEA. This CDR3 spans 13 amino acids. V lost 2 bases and J 0 bases, leaving 7 bases between the germline ends. The CDR3 protein is CSVERRYQETQYF. CDR3 bases: TGCAGCGTTGAAAGGAGGTACCAAGAGACCCAGTACTTC.